The following is a T cell receptor (beta chain) sequence with its context. These data belong to a study of blood T cell repertoires in COVID-19. Across the whole study: From T cells, B-cell-depleted T cells, or PBMCs came the material, which was cDNA or gDNA.

Method: immunoSEQ multiplex PCR; TCRdb's copy keeps in-frame clones and lacks some. This table holds around 99,000 clones, more than 80% found once. The CDR3 is made up of 14 amino acids. V was shortened by 6 bases and J by 1 base, with 12 bases between the two germline ends. CDR1 is MNHNY, CDR2 SVGAGI, per germline (reference sequence). This chain connects TRBV6-6 to TRBJ1-1; a weak D match, TRBD1 (6 bases). This TCR was recovered from a human donor in a cohort sampled during active COVID-19. The sequenced material came from peripheral blood. CDR3 region: CASRKPGQNTEAFF. The CDR3 DNA reads as TGTGCCAGCAGGAAACCGGGACAGAACACTGAAGCTTTCTTT.